This entry lists 15 T cell receptor beta chains sequenced from one sample in a study of blood T cells in healthy people across ages. A J-beta primer mix and a sample-barcoded 5' primer were used in a second PCR of roughly 6 to 11 cycles. Via MiXCR, TCRdb re-called the 5' RACE reads, giving one row per CDR3 protein. The table lists approximately 780,000 distinct CDR3 sequences, around a quarter of them singletons. These data are also associated with another study on T cells of mothers and their children.

What was sequenced was blood. The receptors here all came from a boy aged 5-17 years in good health.

Ten or more counts support this clonotype. Germline and junction disagree at one end, which may indicate a read error. CDR3: CSVSRPVPAF. The DNA of the CDR3 is TGCAGCGTTTCCCGGCCAGTCCCCGCCTTC. The chain combines TRBV29-1 with TRBJ2-5, with D uncertain. The CDR3 spans 10 residues. Germline V gene sequence: CDR1 SQVTM, CDR2 ANQGSEA.

The sample holds a few counts of this clonotype. This chain connects TRBV28 to TRBJ1-2, with 9 bases that match TRBD1. CDR1 is MDHEN, CDR2 SYDVKM, per germline. The CDR3 has 13 residues. V was pared by 10 bases and J by 5 bases, with 8 bases of the junction left unmatched. CDR3: CAIAGTGRYGYTF. In DNA form, the CDR3 reads TGTGCCATCGCCGGGACAGGGAGATATGGCTACACCTTC.

This clonotype was observed at least ten times. The chain combines TRBV5-1 with TRBJ2-3, with D tentatively TRBD2 (6 bases). Deletions cut 2 bases from V and 6 bases from J, with 13 bases between. CDR3 size: 14 residues. CDR1 is SGHRS and CDR2 is YFSETQ in the germline V gene. As DNA, the CDR3 is TGCGCCAGCAGCTTCGAAGCGGGCAGCGATACGCAGTATTTT. Translating gives CASSFEAGSDTQYF.

This chain joins TRBV29-1 and TRBJ2-5, with D possibly being TRBD1 (6 bases). This CDR3 has 16 amino acids. The germline V gene has CDR1 SQVTM and CDR2 ANQGSEA. The V end was cut by 7 bases, the J end by 2 bases, with 23 bases between. The CDR3 spells CSARGSDMGAQETQYF. In DNA form, the CDR3 reads TGCAGCGCCCGAGGAAGCGATATGGGGGCGCAAGAGACCCAGTACTTC.

The chain links TRBV7-2 to TRBJ1-3, with D unresolved. Per the germline V gene, CDR1 is SGHTA and CDR2 is FQGNSA. V shed 2 bases and J shed 3 bases, with 14 bases lying between them. There are 16 residues in the CDR3. The CDR3, as DNA: TGTGCCAGCAGCTTAAACGGCAGGATTGGTGGAAACACCATATATTTT. It codes for CASSLNGRIGGNTIYF.

In its sample, this clonotype was seen once. The V call is TRBV12-3 or TRBV12-4, the J call TRBJ2-4; TRBD2 is a possible D gene (6 bases). This CDR3 spans 13 amino acids. V was pared by 6 bases and J by 9 bases, with 15 bases between. CDR3 sequence (DNA): TGTGCCAGCAGCCCTACTAGCCCCGGCATTCAGTACTTC. Residues: CASSPTSPGIQYF.

This clonotype was observed once. This chain links TRBV25-1 with TRBJ2-5; D is uncertain. This CDR3 comprises 13 residues. Germline CDR1 and CDR2: MGHDK and SYGVNS. V was shortened by 2 bases and J by 1 base, with 5 bases between the two germline ends. CDR3 sequence: CASSEPSQETQYF. In nucleotides, the CDR3 is TGTGCCAGCAGTGAACCGTCCCAAGAGACCCAGTACTTC. Based on the CDR3 plus reference TRBV25-1 and TRBJ2-5, the full variable domain is EADIYQTPRYLVIGTGKKITLECSQTMGHDKMYWYQQDPGMELHLIHYSYGVNSTEKGDLSSESTVSRIRTEHFPLTLESARPSHTSQYLCASSEPSQETQYFGPGTRLLVL.

The rearrangement uses TRBV7-2 and TRBJ1-2; D uncertain. The CDR3 loop spans 14 amino acids. Germline values: CDR1 SGHTA, CDR2 FQGNSA. V was pared by 5 bases and J by 0 bases, with 10 bases between. This CDR3 is CASSLPVPNYGYTF. The CDR3 coding sequence is TGTGCCAGCAGCCTCCCGGTGCCTAACTATGGCTACACCTTC.

This clonotype was seen only a few times. The V and J genes are TRBV29-1 and TRBJ1-5, with D possibly TRBD1 on 5 matching bases. This CDR3 region has 14 residues. The germline V and J ends were trimmed by 4 bases and 2 bases, with 12 bases remaining between them. Germline V gives CDR1 SQVTM, CDR2 ANQGSEA. This CDR3 reads CSVGDPTGNQPQHF. The CDR3 DNA follows: TGCAGCGTTGGGGACCCTACAGGCAATCAGCCCCAGCATTTT.

The chain combines TRBV2 with TRBJ1-1, with D maybe TRBD1 (5 bases). This CDR3 comprises 10 residues. V was pared by 5 bases and J by 11 bases, with 9 bases between. Germline V gene lookup returns CDR1 SNHLY and CDR2 FYNNEI. This chain's CDR3 is CASSSWGAFF. The CDR3 DNA is TGTGCCAGCAGTTCCTGGGGGGCTTTCTTT.

This clonotype was picked up one time. This chain connects TRBV5-1 to TRBJ1-1, with 8 positions matching TRBD1. V was clipped by 4 bases and J by 5 bases; unmatched bases: 10. This CDR3 region has 15 residues. The germline V gene encodes CDR1 SGHRS and CDR2 YFSETQ. The CDR3 DNA reads as TGCGCCAGCAGCCGGGGAGGCAGGGGGCGGACTGAAGCTTTCTTT. Protein product: CASSRGGRGRTEAFF.

This sequence joins TRBV2 and TRBJ2-1; TRBD2 might be the D (6 bases). Germline values: CDR1 SNHLY, CDR2 FYNNEI. V shed 4 bases and J shed 1 base, with 11 bases lying between them. The CDR3 runs to 15 residues. The CDR3 region is CASSVRDASYNEQFF. In nucleotides, the CDR3 is TGTGCCAGCAGTGTGCGGGACGCGTCCTACAATGAGCAGTTCTTC.

Remarks on this clonotype: Relative to the germline gene, one junction end is altered; a read error may explain this. The chain combines TRBV11-2 with TRBJ1-1; a weak D match, TRBD1 (5 bases). The CDR3 covers 19 residues. CDR1 is SGHAT and CDR2 is FQNNGV in the germline V gene. CDR3 region: CARSLVPSLQAEGYTEAFF. CDR3 nucleotides: TGTGCCCGCAGCTTAGTCCCGAGTTTACAGGCCGAGGGGTACACTGAGGCTTTCTTT.

This clonotype was counted only a few times. This chain's CDR3 is CASSSQGLLNEKLFF. The CDR3 region has the DNA TGTGCCAGCAGCTCACAGGGGCTTCTTAATGAAAAACTGTTTTTT. The J gene is TRBJ1-4, the V gene TRBV2; 7 nucleotides match TRBD1. Germline trimming cut 6 bases from V and 4 bases from J; bases unmatched to any gene: 8. Germline V CDR1 and CDR2: SNHLY, FYNNEI. The CDR3 contains 15 residues.

This clonotype was counted only a few times. The junction departs from germline at one end; a sequencing error may be responsible. The chain carries TRBV3-1 and TRBJ2-3; a weak D match, TRBD1 (5 bases). The V gene's germline CDR1 is LGHDT and CDR2 YNNKEL (reference sequence). The length of the CDR3 is 12 residues. The CDR3 nucleotides read TGTGCCAGCAGCCAATCAAGGGGTACGAAGTATTTT. Amino acids: CASSQSRGTKYF.